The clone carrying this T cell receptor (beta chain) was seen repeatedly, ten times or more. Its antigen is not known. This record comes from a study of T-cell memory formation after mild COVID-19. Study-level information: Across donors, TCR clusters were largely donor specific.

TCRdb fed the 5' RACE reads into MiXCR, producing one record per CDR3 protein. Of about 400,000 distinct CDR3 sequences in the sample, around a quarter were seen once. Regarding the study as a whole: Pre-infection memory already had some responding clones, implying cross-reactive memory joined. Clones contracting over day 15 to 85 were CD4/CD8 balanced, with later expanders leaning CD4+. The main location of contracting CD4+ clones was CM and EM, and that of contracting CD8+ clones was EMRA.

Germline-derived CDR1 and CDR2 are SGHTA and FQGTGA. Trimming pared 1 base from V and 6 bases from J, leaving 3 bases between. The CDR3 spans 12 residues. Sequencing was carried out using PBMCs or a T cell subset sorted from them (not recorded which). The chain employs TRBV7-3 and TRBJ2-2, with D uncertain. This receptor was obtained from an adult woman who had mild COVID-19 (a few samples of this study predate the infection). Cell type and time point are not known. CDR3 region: CASSLIPGELFF. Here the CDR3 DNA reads TGTGCCAGCAGCTTAATTCCCGGGGAGCTGTTTTTT.